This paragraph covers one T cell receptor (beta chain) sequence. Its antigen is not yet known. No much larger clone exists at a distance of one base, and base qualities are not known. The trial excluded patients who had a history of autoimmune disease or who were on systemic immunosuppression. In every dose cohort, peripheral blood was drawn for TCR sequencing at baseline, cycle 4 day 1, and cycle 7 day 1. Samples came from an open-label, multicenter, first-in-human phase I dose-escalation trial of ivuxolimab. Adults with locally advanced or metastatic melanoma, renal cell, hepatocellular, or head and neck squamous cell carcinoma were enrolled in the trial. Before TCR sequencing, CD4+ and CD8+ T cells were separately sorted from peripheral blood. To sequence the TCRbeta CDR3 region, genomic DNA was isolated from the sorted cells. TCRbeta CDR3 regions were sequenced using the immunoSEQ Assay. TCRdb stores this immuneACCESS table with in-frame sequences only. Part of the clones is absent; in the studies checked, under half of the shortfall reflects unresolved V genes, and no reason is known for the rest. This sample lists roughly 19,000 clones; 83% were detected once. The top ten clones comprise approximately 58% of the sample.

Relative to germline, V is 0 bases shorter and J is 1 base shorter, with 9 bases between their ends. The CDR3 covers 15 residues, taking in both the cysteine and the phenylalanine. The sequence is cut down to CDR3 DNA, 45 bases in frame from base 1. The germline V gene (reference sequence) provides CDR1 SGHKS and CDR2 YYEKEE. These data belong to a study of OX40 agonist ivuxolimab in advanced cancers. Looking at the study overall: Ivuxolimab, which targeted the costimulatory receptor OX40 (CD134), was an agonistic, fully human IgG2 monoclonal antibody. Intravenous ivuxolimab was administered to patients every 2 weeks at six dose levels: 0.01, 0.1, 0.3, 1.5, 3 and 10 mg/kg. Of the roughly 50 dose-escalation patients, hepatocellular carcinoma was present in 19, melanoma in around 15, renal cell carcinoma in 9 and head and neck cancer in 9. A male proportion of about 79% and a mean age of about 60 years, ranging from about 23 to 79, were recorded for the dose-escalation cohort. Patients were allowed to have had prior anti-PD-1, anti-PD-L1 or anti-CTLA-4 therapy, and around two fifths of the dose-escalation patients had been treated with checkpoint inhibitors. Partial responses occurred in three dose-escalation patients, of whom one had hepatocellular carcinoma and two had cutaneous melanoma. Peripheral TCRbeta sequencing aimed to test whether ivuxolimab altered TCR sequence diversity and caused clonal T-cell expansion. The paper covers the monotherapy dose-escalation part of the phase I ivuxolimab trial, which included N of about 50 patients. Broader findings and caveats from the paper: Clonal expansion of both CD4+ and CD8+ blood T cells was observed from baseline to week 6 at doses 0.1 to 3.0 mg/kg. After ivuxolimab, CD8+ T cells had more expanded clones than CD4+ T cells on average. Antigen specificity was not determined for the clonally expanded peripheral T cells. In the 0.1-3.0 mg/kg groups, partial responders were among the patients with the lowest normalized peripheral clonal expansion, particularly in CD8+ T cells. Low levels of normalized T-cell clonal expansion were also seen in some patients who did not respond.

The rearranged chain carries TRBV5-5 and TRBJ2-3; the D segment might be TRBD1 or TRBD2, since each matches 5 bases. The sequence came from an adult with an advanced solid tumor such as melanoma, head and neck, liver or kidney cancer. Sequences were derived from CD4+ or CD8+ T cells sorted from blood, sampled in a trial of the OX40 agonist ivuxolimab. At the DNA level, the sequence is TGTGCCAGCAGCTTGGTAGTGGGGGGCACAGATACGCAGTATTTT. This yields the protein CASSLVVGGTDTQYF.